The next 16 T cell receptor beta chains were all read from a single sample in a study of pediatric ulcerative colitis. TCRdb's copy holds only in-frame clones and misses some; the assay was immunoSEQ multiplex PCR. This sample has under 50,000 clones, with about 79% found just once. During colonoscopy, one to two rectal pinch biopsies were collected. Sequences were obtained from gut tissue. The receptors stem from a girl aged 5 to 17 with moderate ulcerative colitis.

The V call is TRBV7-9, the J call TRBJ1-2; 8 nucleotides match TRBD1. The V gene's germline CDR1 is SEHNR and CDR2 FQNEAQ (reference sequence). The CDR3 covers 17 residues. After removal of 6 bases from V and 0 bases from J, the junction contained 12 bases not matched to a gene. The DNA of the CDR3 is TGTGCCAGCAGACCCGGACAGGGTAAAGCTTCTAACTATGGCTACACCTTC. Protein: CASRPGQGKASNYGYTF.

This clone came up once. The V gene is TRBV6-4, the J gene TRBJ1-2; D is unresolved. The CDR3 extends over 17 amino acids. The germline V and J ends were trimmed by 0 bases and 7 bases, with 21 bases remaining between them. Germline CDR1 and CDR2: MRHNA and SNTAGT. In DNA, the CDR3 is TGTGCCAGCAGTGACTCGATCTCGCTAATAGGGAGAAGTGGCTACACCTTC. It specifies CASSDSISLIGRSGYTF.

The chain uses TRBV5-1 and TRBJ2-7, with a weak D call TRBD1 (6 bases). The CDR3 has 15 amino acids. Per the germline V gene, CDR1 is SGHRS and CDR2 is YFSETQ. Trimming stripped 3 bases from V and 4 bases from J, with 17 bases between. The CDR3 protein is CASSSPGTRSYEQYF. The CDR3 coding sequence is TGCGCCAGCAGCTCGCCGGGGACACGCTCATACGAGCAGTACTTC.

The gene calls are TRBV7-2 and TRBJ2-6, with a weak D call TRBD2 (5 bases). The CDR3 covers 15 residues. Germline CDR1 reads SGHTA; CDR2 reads FQGNSA. Trimming took 7 bases from V and 0 from J, leaving 10 bases between them. DNA for the CDR3: TGTGCCAGCACCGTTGACTACTCTGGGGCCAACGTCCTGACTTTC. Its translation: CASTVDYSGANVLTF.

This clone was counted a few times. The chain employs TRBV19 and TRBJ2-3; D possibly corresponds to TRBD1 (6 bases). The germline gives CDR1 LNHDA, CDR2 SQIVND (reference sequence). This CDR3 has 14 amino acids. V was pared by 5 bases and J by 1 base, with 10 bases between. The CDR3 reads CASSAYRGTDTQYF. The CDR3 DNA reads TGTGCCAGTAGTGCCTACAGGGGCACAGATACGCAGTATTTT. The whole variable domain, remainder taken from reference TRBV19 and TRBJ2-3, is DGGITQSPKYLFRKEGQNVTLSCEQNLNHDAMYWYRQDPGQGLRLIYYSQIVNDFQKGDIAEGYSVSREKKESFPLTVTSAQKNPTAFYLCASSAYRGTDTQYFGPGTRLTVL.

In its sample, this clone was seen once. The chain links TRBV14 to TRBJ2-7; TRBD2 matches at 9 bases. Per the germline V gene, CDR1 is SGHDN and CDR2 is FVKESK. The J segment lost 0 bases and the V segment lost 4 bases, leaving 10 bases of the junction unmatched. The CDR3 covers 17 residues. Here the CDR3 reads CASSRRTSVTSSYEQYF. The CDR3 nucleotides read TGTGCCAGCAGCCGACGGACTAGCGTTACGAGCTCCTACGAGCAGTACTTC.

This chain joins TRBV7-9 and TRBJ1-2; possibly TRBD1 for D (5 bases). CDR1 and CDR2 from the germline V gene are SEHNR and FQNEAQ (reference sequence). The V gene lost 3 bases and the J gene lost 3 bases, with 14 bases spanning the gap. This CDR3 is built from 15 residues. The CDR3 DNA is TGTGCCAGCAGCTTCCTCGGCAGGGATGACTATGGCTACACCTTC. This sequence encodes CASSFLGRDDYGYTF.

The V and J genes are TRBV9 and TRBJ1-5; D gene ambiguous. Trimming took 5 bases from V and 0 from J, leaving 12 bases between them. Germline loops: CDR1 SGDLS, CDR2 YYNGEE. The length of the CDR3 is 15 residues. The DNA of the CDR3 is TGTGCCAGCAGTGCTGACGGTGATAGCAATCAGCCCCAGCATTTT. It yields the protein CASSADGDSNQPQHF.

The chain joins TRBV7-5 to TRBJ2-1; the table's D call, TRBD2, was not checked against the DNA. TRBV7-5 is an annotated pseudogene. The CDR3 loop spans 17 amino acids. The CDR3 DNA follows: TGTGTCAGAAGCTCAAGTACCCTCCGGGAGCCCTCCAATGAGCAGTTCTTC. Translated, it gives CVRSSSTLREPSNEQFF.

The sample holds one count of this clone. This rearrangement joins TRBV2 to TRBJ2-5, with 10 bases fitting TRBD2. V was pared by 7 bases and J by 1 base, with 15 bases of the junction left unmatched. Germline loops: CDR1 SNHLY, CDR2 FYNNEI. This CDR3 is 18 amino acids long. CDR3 DNA sequence: TGTGCCAGCACGATAAGGTTGGGTAGCGGGGGGCCCCAAGAGACCCAGTACTTC. Translation gives CASTIRLGSGGPQETQYF.

The gene calls are TRBV4-1 and TRBJ2-5, with no clear D. This CDR3 region has 13 residues. Per the germline V gene, CDR1 is MGHRA and CDR2 is YSYEKL. Trimming took off 0 bases at V and 9 bases at J, with 11 bases between the two ends. The CDR3 loop reads CASSQDSLMAQYF. Written as DNA, the CDR3 is TGCGCCAGCAGCCAAGATTCTTTAATGGCCCAGTACTTC.

Worth noting for this clone: Other nucleotide sequences in the sample specify the same CDR3. The J gene is TRBJ2-7, the V gene TRBV30, with D tentatively TRBD1 (6 bases). The CDR3 spans 14 residues. CDR1 is GTSNPN and CDR2 is SVGIG in the germline V gene (reference sequence). V gave up 0 bases and J gave up 1 base, with 10 bases separating them. In nucleotides, the CDR3 is TGTGCCTGGAGTGTAAGGCAGGGGTCCTACGAGCAGTACTTC. Residues: CAWSVRQGSYEQYF.

This rearrangement joins TRBV6-5 to TRBJ1-2; 11 positions match TRBD1. Trimming removed 6 bases from V and 7 bases from J; junction bases left unmatched: 10. The CDR3 is 15 amino acids. The germline gives CDR1 MNHEY, CDR2 SVGAGI. CDR3 coding DNA: TGTGCCAGCAGCCCGCCGGGACAGGGGGAGGGTGGCTACACCTTC. This gives the protein CASSPPGQGEGGYTF.

The rearrangement joins TRBV19 to TRBJ2-6; D is unclear. The V gene lost 0 bases and the J gene lost 2 bases, with 5 bases spanning the gap. CDR3 size: 15 residues. From germline, CDR1 is LNHDA and CDR2 SQIVND (reference sequence). The CDR3 is CASSIDAAGANVLTF. The CDR3 nucleotides are TGTGCCAGTAGTATAGACGCAGCTGGGGCCAACGTCCTGACTTTC.

The CDR3 nucleotides read TGTGCCGCATCCGACAGCTACGAGCAGTACTTC. Its translation: CAASDSYEQYF. J is TRBJ2-7 and V is TRBV10-3, with D perhaps matching TRBD1 (5 bases). The CDR3 covers 11 residues. The ends were cut back, 11 bases at V and 3 bases at J, with 11 bases in the middle. Germline V gene data show CDR1 as ENHRY and CDR2 as SYGVKD.

This chain links TRBV27 with TRBJ2-2; unclear D gene. Between the trimmed V and J ends, which lost 6 bases and 6 bases, there was a span of 11 bases. Germline-derived CDR1 and CDR2 are MNHEY and SMNVEV (reference sequence). This CDR3 contains 13 residues. CDR3: CASSPPPPGELFF. CDR3 DNA: TGTGCCAGCAGCCCCCCCCCTCCCGGGGAGCTGTTTTTT.